This T cell receptor beta chain is from a study of blood T cell repertoires in COVID-19. About the research overall: Samples representing acute and convalescent COVID-19 were sourced from the United States, Italy and Spain. In each case, the material was cDNA or gDNA derived from T cells, B-cell-depleted T cells, or PBMCs.

Data came from immunoSEQ multiplex PCR; TCRdb stores just in-frame clones and leaves some out. The sample yields around 190,000 clones, about four fifths seen once. The V and J ends lost 0 bases and 8 bases respectively, with 12 bases between them. In germline, CDR1 is SGHRS, CDR2 YFSETQ. This CDR3 has 14 amino acids. Sequenced material: peripheral blood. This rearrangement joins TRBV5-1 to TRBJ2-1; unclear D gene. The receptor comes from a woman aged 40 to 55 with COVID-19, enrolled during active disease. CDR3 bases: TGCGCCAGCAGCTTGGGAGCGATATTAGATGAGCAGTTCTTC. Translation: CASSLGAILDEQFF.